The subject of this entry is one TCR beta chain. The target antigen is unknown. As to treatment: oral pan-JAK inhibitor, 5-10 mg twice daily. It was cDNA, reverse transcribed from extracted RNA, that served as the sequencing template. Clones were read by immunoSEQ multiplex PCR, and TCRdb kept only the in-frame ones, dropping some. The sample includes more than 130,000 clones, 65% to 90% of them seen just once. These data originate in a study of CD8+ T cells in alopecia areata. The overall study: Severity in treated patients was scored by percentage of scalp area affected. Study results and caveats: Many expanded lesional clones persisted during tofacitinib (in both scalp and blood).

The V end was cut by 5 bases, the J end by 1 base, with 18 bases between. This CDR3 contains 17 residues. Germline loops: CDR1 GTSNPN, CDR2 SVGIG (reference sequence). V gene TRBV30 combines with J gene TRBJ2-6; D call uncertain. The origin of this receptor is a human donor with alopecia areata. The source was CD8+ T cells sorted from blood, collected at week 4, from a patient treated with tofacitinib. The CDR3 here is CAWGTPPTQSGANVLTF. As DNA, the CDR3 is TGTGCCTGGGGAACCCCTCCAACCCAATCTGGGGCCAACGTCCTGACTTTC.